This T cell receptor (beta chain) was captured by sequencing in a study of identical twins. General study results and limits: Abundant beta clonotypes from cord blood had fewer insertions, unlike memory repertoires, which showed none.

Unique molecular identifiers were present on the cDNA, which also gained a universal primer site by template switching. TCRdb redid the calling of the 5' RACE reads with MiXCR, one entry per CDR3 protein. The table records 150,000 or so distinct CDR3 sequences, around 3.5% of them present only once. On this clonotype itself: Its antigen remains unidentified.

The germline CDR1 and CDR2 sequences are MNHEY and SMNVEV (reference sequence). The CDR3 is made up of 16 amino acids. The junction had 7 bases not matched to a gene; V was cut back by 2 bases and J by 6 bases. Healthy Caucasians alone served as donors. The clonotype originates from a man between 18 and 35 years old in good health. The chain carries TRBV27 and TRBJ2-1, with TRBD1 matching 10 bases. Material: memory T cells sorted from blood. The DNA of the CDR3 is TGTGCCAGCAGTTTAGTTCGTCGACAGGGGGCCAATGAGCAGTTCTTC. Its translation is CASSLVRRQGANEQFF.